Listed here is a single T cell receptor (beta chain). What it binds is unknown. A much larger clone sits a single nucleotide away, making a read error possible. This entry is derived from a study of blood T cells in healthy people across ages. Findings and caveats of the study: Per million T cells, the diversity of TCR beta decreased roughly linearly as age advanced. Since the PBMCs were unsorted, naive and antigen-experienced cells could not be conclusively compared.

For every donor, a draw yielded ten milliliters of peripheral blood. Germline V CDR1 and CDR2: SGHTA, FQGNSA. This CDR3 is 17 amino acids long. With 0 bases clipped from V and 13 bases from J, the junction kept 15 bases outside the gene matches. Combining a sample-barcoded 5' primer with a J-beta primer mix, a second PCR ran for roughly 7 to 12 cycles. Every sample returned 2.5 million or more CDR3-containing paired-end reads. TCRdb passed the 5' RACE reads through MiXCR, listing each CDR3 protein once. The table lists about 680,000 distinct CDR3 sequences, roughly 49% of them singletons. The sequencing input was blood. J is TRBJ2-1 and V is TRBV7-2, with 10 bases matching TRBD2. This TCR came from a woman in her sixties in good health. The CDR3 loop reads CASSLAPAGGLRETQFF. The DNA for the CDR3 is TGTGCCAGCAGCTTAGCGCCAGCGGGAGGGTTGAGAGAGACCCAGTTCTTC.